These T cell receptor beta chains were read from a single sample in a study of shared clonotypes between healthy human individuals. Produced via immunoSEQ multiplex PCR; TCRdb's table is partial and in-frame only. Found here are some 2,000,000 clones, nearly 97% of them singletons; the top ten hold roughly 0.13%. Input material: naive CD4+ T cells sorted from blood. All receptors come from a man in his late teens or twenties in good health. Both conserved end residues are part of each CDR3. D genes are given only for firm matches. Part of the rows lack a size; the others show once, few, many or a class for expanded clones.

>14|TRBV5-3|once|TRBD1|TRBJ1-2
CARSPGQGDYGYTF
TGTGCCAGAAGCCCAGGACAGGGGGACTATGGCTACACCTTC
>14|TRBV10-2|NA|NA|TRBJ1-5
CASSEVGANQPQHF
TGCGCCAGCAGTGAAGTAGGTGCGAATCAGCCCCAGCATTTT
>13|TRBV6-6|NA|NA|TRBJ2-7
CASRNGVAYEQYF
TGTGCCAGCAGAAATGGAGTGGCCTACGAGCAGTACTTC
>15|TRBV5-1|NA|NA|TRBJ1-2
CASSLAVSGNYGYTF
TGCGCCAGCAGCTTGGCCGTTTCAGGGAACTATGGCTACACCTTC
>13|TRBV5-6|NA|NA|TRBJ2-2
CASSTFSPGELFF
TGTGCCAGCAGCACTTTTAGTCCCGGGGAGCTGTTTTTT
>12|TRBV10-3|NA|NA|TRBJ1-2
CAISSRGYGYTF
TGTGCCATCAGTTCAAGGGGCTATGGCTACACCTTC
>14|TRBV6-5|NA|NA|TRBJ2-2
CASSYFVNTGELFF
TGTGCCAGCAGTTACTTCGTAAACACCGGGGAGCTGTTTTTT
>17|TRBV28|NA|TRBD1|TRBJ1-2
CASSSSGSGQGARGYTF
TGTGCCAGCAGTTCATCCGGATCAGGACAGGGGGCAAGGGGCTACACCTTC
>17|TRBV18|NA|TRBD2|TRBJ2-1
CASSPLPGTSEYNEQFF
TGTGCCAGCTCACCTCTTCCCGGGACTAGCGAGTACAATGAGCAGTTCTTC
>15|TRBV6-5|NA|TRBD1|TRBJ1-6
CASGPGGTYNSPLHF
TGTGCCAGCGGCCCAGGGGGCACCTATAATTCACCCCTCCACTTT
>14|TRBV7-9|once|NA|TRBJ1-4
CASSLGATNEKLFF
TGTGCCAGCAGCTTAGGGGCAACTAATGAAAAACTGTTTTTT
>15|TRBV19|NA|NA|TRBJ2-7
CASSIASRGGYEQYF
TGTGCCAGTAGTATAGCATCTCGAGGGGGCTACGAGCAGTACTTC
>15|TRBV19|NA|TRBD1|TRBJ1-4
CASSSGQGANEKLFF
TGTGCCAGTAGCTCGGGACAGGGGGCTAATGAAAAACTGTTTTTT
>15|TRBV7-9|NA|NA|TRBJ1-5
CASSLSPGTNQPQHF
TGTGCCAGCAGCTTATCCCCAGGGACCAATCAGCCCCAGCATTTT
>18|TRBV5-6|NA|NA|TRBJ2-7
CASSRSPRDLRPYYEQYF
TGTGCCAGCAGCCGCTCCCCCCGGGACCTTCGCCCCTATTACGAGCAGTACTTC
>13|TRBV5-6|NA|NA|TRBJ2-2
CASSFSSPGELFF
TGTGCCAGCAGCTTCTCTAGCCCCGGGGAGCTGTTTTTT
>15|TRBV6-6|NA|TRBD1|TRBJ1-4
CASSSSGGGWEKLFF
TGTGCCAGCAGTTCTTCAGGGGGCGGTTGGGAAAAACTGTTTTTT
>12|TRBV28|NA|NA|TRBJ1-2
CASTLAGDGYTF
TGTGCCAGCACCCTGGCAGGGGATGGCTACACCTTC
>14|TRBV5-4|NA|NA|TRBJ1-4
CASSLKQPNEKLFF
TGTGCCAGCAGCTTGAAACAGCCTAATGAAAAACTGTTTTTT
>14|TRBV29-1|NA|TRBD2|TRBJ2-3
CSVEVAGGVDTQYF
TGCAGCGTTGAGGTAGCGGGGGGTGTCGATACGCAGTATTTT
>12|TRBV6-1|NA|NA|TRBJ2-1
CASSGDYNEQFF
TGTGCCAGCAGTGGGGACTACAATGAGCAGTTCTTC
>15|TRBV5-1|NA|TRBD1|TRBJ1-4
CASSPDRGRDEKLFF
TGCGCCAGCAGCCCTGACAGGGGGCGGGATGAAAAACTGTTTTTT
>14|TRBV6-5|NA|NA|TRBJ1-2
CASSLTSGVYGYTF
TGTGCCAGCTCTCTTACGAGCGGAGTCTATGGCTACACCTTC
>14|TRBV10-3|NA|TRBD1|TRBJ2-7
CAIRGQGVSYEQYF
TGTGCCATCAGGGGACAGGGGGTATCCTACGAGCAGTACTTC
>14|TRBV6-5|NA|TRBD2|TRBJ2-7
CASSLAGGPNEQYF
TGTGCCAGCAGTCTTGCGGGAGGGCCCAACGAGCAGTACTTC
>16|TRBV2|NA|NA|TRBJ1-5
CASSELVGKSNQPQHF
TGTGCCAGCAGTGAATTGGTGGGGAAGAGCAATCAGCCCCAGCATTTT
>16|TRBV18|NA|TRBD1|TRBJ2-5
CASSPFGTGVTETQYF
TGTGCCAGCTCACCTTTCGGGACAGGGGTAACGGAGACCCAGTACTTC
>13|TRBV30|NA|TRBD1|TRBJ2-3
CACRTGTTDTQYF
TGTGCCTGCCGGACAGGGACCACAGATACGCAGTATTTT
>15|TRBV18|NA|TRBD2|TRBJ2-5
CASSNGAGGQETQYF
TGTGCCAGCTCAAACGGAGCGGGGGGACAAGAGACCCAGTACTTC